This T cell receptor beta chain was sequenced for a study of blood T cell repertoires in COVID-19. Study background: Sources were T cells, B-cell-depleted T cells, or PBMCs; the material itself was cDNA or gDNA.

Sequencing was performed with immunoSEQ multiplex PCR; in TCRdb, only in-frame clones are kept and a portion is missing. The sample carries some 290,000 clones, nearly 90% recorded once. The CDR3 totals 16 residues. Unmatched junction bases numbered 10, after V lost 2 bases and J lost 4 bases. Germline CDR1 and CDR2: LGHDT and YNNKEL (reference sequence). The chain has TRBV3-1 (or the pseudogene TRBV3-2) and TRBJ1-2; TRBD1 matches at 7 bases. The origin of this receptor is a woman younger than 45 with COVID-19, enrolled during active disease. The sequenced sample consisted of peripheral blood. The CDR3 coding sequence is TGTGCCAGCAGCCAATTTGGACAGGCCGATACCTATGGCTACACCTTC. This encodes CASSQFGQADTYGYTF.